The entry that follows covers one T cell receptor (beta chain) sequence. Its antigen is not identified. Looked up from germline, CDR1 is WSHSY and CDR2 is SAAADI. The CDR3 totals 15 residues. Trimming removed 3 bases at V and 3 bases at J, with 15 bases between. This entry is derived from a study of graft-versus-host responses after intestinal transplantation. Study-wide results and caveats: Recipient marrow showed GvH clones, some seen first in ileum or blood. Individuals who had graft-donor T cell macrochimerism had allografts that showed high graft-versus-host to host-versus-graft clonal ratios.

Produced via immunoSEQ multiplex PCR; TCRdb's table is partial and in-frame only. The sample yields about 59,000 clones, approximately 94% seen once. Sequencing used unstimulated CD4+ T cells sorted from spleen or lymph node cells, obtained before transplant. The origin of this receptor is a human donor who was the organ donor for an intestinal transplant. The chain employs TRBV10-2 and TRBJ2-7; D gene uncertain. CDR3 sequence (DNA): TGCGCCAGCAGTGACCTGGGGTCGGCCCACTACGAGCAGTACTTC. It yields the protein CASSDLGSAHYEQYF.